This T cell receptor (beta chain) is drawn from a study of cytomegalovirus exposure and HLA in healthy donors. Overall study results and limits: Reportedly, cytomegalovirus status was diagnosed with high sensitivity and specificity. Roughly uniform depth of sequencing across donors was assumed in presence/absence analyses.

The CDR3 is 15 residues long. Trimming cost V 7 bases and J 0 bases; bases outside gene matches: 9. CDR1 and CDR2 (germline): MNHEY, SVGAGI. Worth noting for this clone: Its antigen is undetermined.

The PCR made use of 60 Vbeta and 13 Jbeta primers. Assay used: immunoSEQ multiplex PCR; TCRdb lists only in-frame clones, some missing. The sample includes around 300,000 clones, about 75% of them seen just once. Material: PBMCs. V is TRBV6-5 and J is TRBJ2-7, with TRBD1 matching 7 bases. The sequence was obtained from a female donor in good health and CMV-seronegative. CDR3 bases: TGTGCCAGCACTAAAGGACAGGCCTTCTCCTACGAGCAGTACTTC. It specifies CASTKGQAFSYEQYF.